This is a list of T cell receptor beta chains from one sample in a study of radiation and T cells in renal cell carcinoma. The protocol was immunoSEQ multiplex PCR, while the TCRdb copy is restricted to in-frame clones and leaves out a portion. The sample has 100,000 to 150,000 clones, roughly 85% seen once. The sample was blood, taken from a patient whose treatment included radiotherapy and nephrectomy. The receptors derive from a woman in her fifties or sixties with renal cell carcinoma. Both conserved end residues are part of each CDR3. Each record gives: clone size, J gene, D gene, V gene, CDR3 length, CDR3 DNA, CDR3 protein. The D gene is left open where the match is weak. Size tells how often a clone was seen (once, few, many) or the class of an expanded clone, and some rows leave it out.

clone size: .
J gene: TRBJ1-5
D gene: .
V gene: TRBV21-1
CDR3 length: 13
CDR3 DNA: TGTGCCAGCAGAGTCCTCAGCAATCAGCCCCAGCATTTT
CDR3 protein: CASRVLSNQPQHF

clone size: .
J gene: TRBJ2-7
D gene: TRBD1
V gene: TRBV6-5
CDR3 length: 13
CDR3 DNA: TGTGCCAGCAGATACAGGGGGAGCTACGAGCAGTACTTC
CDR3 protein: CASRYRGSYEQYF

clone size: .
J gene: TRBJ1-1
D gene: .
V gene: TRBV28
CDR3 length: 13
CDR3 DNA: TGTGCCAGCAGTCCGGGTTTGAACACTGAAGCTTTCTTT
CDR3 protein: CASSPGLNTEAFF

clone size: .
J gene: TRBJ2-2
D gene: TRBD1
V gene: TRBV28
CDR3 length: 13
CDR3 DNA: TGTGCCAGCAGTTCCCGACAGGGCGGGGAGCTGTTTTTT
CDR3 protein: CASSSRQGGELFF

clone size: .
J gene: TRBJ2-5
D gene: .
V gene: TRBV7-3
CDR3 length: 15
CDR3 DNA: TGTGCCAGTTCTCTTTGGGGGGCGGAGATAGAGACCCAGTACTTC
CDR3 protein: CASSLWGAEIETQYF

clone size: .
J gene: TRBJ1-3
D gene: TRBD1
V gene: TRBV11-2
CDR3 length: 14
CDR3 DNA: TGTGCCAGCAGCTTCACAGGGGTCGGAAACACCATATATTTT
CDR3 protein: CASSFTGVGNTIYF

clone size: few
J gene: TRBJ1-2
D gene: .
V gene: TRBV9
CDR3 length: 15
CDR3 DNA: TGTGCCAGCAGCCTCCGGGCCGTAGCTAACTATGGCTACACCTTC
CDR3 protein: CASSLRAVANYGYTF

clone size: few
J gene: TRBJ1-1
D gene: .
V gene: TRBV28
CDR3 length: 12
CDR3 DNA: TGTGCCAGCAGTGCACCGAACACTGAAGCTTTCTTT
CDR3 protein: CASSAPNTEAFF

clone size: .
J gene: TRBJ2-7
D gene: .
V gene: TRBV7-9
CDR3 length: 14
CDR3 DNA: TGTGCCAGCAGCCCGCCCTCGGGGAGGGGACACCCGGACTTC
CDR3 protein: CASSPPSGRGHPDF

clone size: .
J gene: TRBJ2-3
D gene: TRBD2
V gene: TRBV19
CDR3 length: 15
CDR3 DNA: TGTGCCAGTAGTATTGTAGCGGGGGGCGTGAATACGCAGTATTTT
CDR3 protein: CASSIVAGGVNTQYF

clone size: few
J gene: TRBJ1-1
D gene: .
V gene: TRBV19
CDR3 length: 15
CDR3 DNA: TGTGCCAGTACCAAAGGGGACACGCAGAACACTGAAGCTTTCTTT
CDR3 protein: CASTKGDTQNTEAFF

clone size: .
J gene: TRBJ2-2
D gene: .
V gene: TRBV6-5
CDR3 length: 15
CDR3 DNA: TGTGCCAGCAGTTCTCCGGGACGACGACCCGGGGAGCTGTTTTTT
CDR3 protein: CASSSPGRRPGELFF

clone size: .
J gene: TRBJ2-1
D gene: TRBD1
V gene: TRBV14
CDR3 length: 16
CDR3 DNA: TGTGCCAGCAGCCAAGATCTAGGACAGGGCTATCGTGAGCAGTTCTTC
CDR3 protein: CASSQDLGQGYREQFF

clone size: .
J gene: TRBJ2-3
D gene: .
V gene: TRBV14
CDR3 length: 16
CDR3 DNA: TGTGCCAGCAGCCAAGTTCGGGGCCTATTCACAGATACGCAGTATTTT
CDR3 protein: CASSQVRGLFTDTQYF

clone size: .
J gene: TRBJ2-7
D gene: TRBD1
V gene: TRBV28
CDR3 length: 15
CDR3 DNA: TGTGCCAGCAGTTTCCCCGACAGGGGCGGCTACGAGCAGTACTTC
CDR3 protein: CASSFPDRGGYEQYF

clone size: .
J gene: TRBJ1-2
D gene: .
V gene: TRBV6-5
CDR3 length: 13
CDR3 DNA: TGTGCCAGCAGTCGGGGGCAGTTCTACGGCTACACCTTC
CDR3 protein: CASSRGQFYGYTF

clone size: .
J gene: TRBJ2-7
D gene: .
V gene: TRBV21-1
CDR3 length: 16
CDR3 DNA: TGTGCCAGCAGCAAAGGTCGAAGACCGCACGTTCACGAGCAGTACTTC
CDR3 protein: CASSKGRRPHVHEQYF

clone size: .
J gene: TRBJ1-2
D gene: TRBD1
V gene: TRBV19
CDR3 length: 13
CDR3 DNA: TGTGCCAGCAGATCCGGGACAGTATATGGCTACACCTTC
CDR3 protein: CASRSGTVYGYTF

clone size: once
J gene: TRBJ1-4
D gene: .
V gene: TRBV14
CDR3 length: 15
CDR3 DNA: TGTGCCAGCAGCCAAGAGGGTTACGGATTGGGAAAACTGTTTTTT
CDR3 protein: CASSQEGYGLGKLFF

clone size: .
J gene: TRBJ2-3
D gene: .
V gene: TRBV29-1
CDR3 length: 14
CDR3 DNA: TGCAGCGTCGAGGGGACGGCCCGTAGGGATACGCAGTATTTT
CDR3 protein: CSVEGTARRDTQYF

clone size: .
J gene: TRBJ2-7
D gene: .
V gene: TRBV27
CDR3 length: 13
CDR3 DNA: TGTGCCAGCAGTTTCGGGGGGCAATTCGAGCAGTACTTC
CDR3 protein: CASSFGGQFEQYF

clone size: .
J gene: TRBJ2-5
D gene: TRBD1
V gene: TRBV5-1
CDR3 length: 15
CDR3 DNA: TGCGCCAGCAGTCCTGGGACAGGGGGGCGGGAGACCCAGTACTTC
CDR3 protein: CASSPGTGGRETQYF

clone size: few
J gene: TRBJ1-1
D gene: .
V gene: TRBV7-2
CDR3 length: 14
CDR3 DNA: TGTGCCAGCACCATGGGGGGGTGGGAAACTGAAGCTTTCTTT
CDR3 protein: CASTMGGWETEAFF

clone size: once
J gene: TRBJ2-7
D gene: .
V gene: TRBV28
CDR3 length: 14
CDR3 DNA: TGTGCCAGCAGTTTGTCATCAGGGTTAAGCGAGCAGTACTTC
CDR3 protein: CASSLSSGLSEQYF

clone size: .
J gene: TRBJ1-6
D gene: .
V gene: TRBV19
CDR3 length: 13
CDR3 DNA: TGTGCCAGTATGGGTGGAGGGAATTCACCCCTCCACTTT
CDR3 protein: CASMGGGNSPLHF

clone size: .
J gene: TRBJ2-5
D gene: .
V gene: TRBV4-1
CDR3 length: 17
CDR3 DNA: TGCGCCAGCAGCCAAGATTTTACGGGGGCCTCTCGAGGGACCCAGTACTTC
CDR3 protein: CASSQDFTGASRGTQYF

clone size: .
J gene: TRBJ1-6
D gene: TRBD1
V gene: TRBV7-9
CDR3 length: 15
CDR3 DNA: TGTGCCAGCAGCTTGGGACAGGGAGCTTATTCACCCCTCCACTTT
CDR3 protein: CASSLGQGAYSPLHF

clone size: .
J gene: TRBJ1-2
D gene: .
V gene: TRBV7-2
CDR3 length: 12
CDR3 DNA: TGTGCCAGCAGCAAAGACTACTATGGCTACACCTTC
CDR3 protein: CASSKDYYGYTF

clone size: .
J gene: TRBJ2-1
D gene: TRBD2
V gene: TRBV25-1
CDR3 length: 18
CDR3 DNA: TGTGCCAGCAGTGAATTCCCCCAAGCGGGAGAGTCAACGGGTGAGCAGTTCTTC
CDR3 protein: CASSEFPQAGESTGEQFF

clone size: .
J gene: TRBJ1-5
D gene: TRBD1
V gene: TRBV27
CDR3 length: 14
CDR3 DNA: TGTGCCAGCAGCCCGGGACAGGGTGATCAGCCCCAGCATTTT
CDR3 protein: CASSPGQGDQPQHF

clone size: .
J gene: TRBJ2-1
D gene: .
V gene: TRBV6-1
CDR3 length: 14
CDR3 DNA: TGTGCCAGCAGTGGCTTGGGGGGGGCGAATGAGCAGTTCTTC
CDR3 protein: CASSGLGGANEQFF

clone size: once
J gene: TRBJ2-7
D gene: TRBD1
V gene: TRBV6-6
CDR3 length: 14
CDR3 DNA: TGTGCCAGCAGCTCTCCCGGGACAGGGGAGGAGCAGTACTTC
CDR3 protein: CASSSPGTGEEQYF

clone size: .
J gene: TRBJ1-6
D gene: .
V gene: TRBV5-1
CDR3 length: 15
CDR3 DNA: TGCGCCAGCAGCTTGGAGCCATTTAATAATTCACCCCTCCACTTT
CDR3 protein: CASSLEPFNNSPLHF

clone size: .
J gene: TRBJ2-7
D gene: .
V gene: TRBV19
CDR3 length: 14
CDR3 DNA: TGTGCCAGTACGAGGGACGGCTTTTCCTACGAGCAGTACTTC
CDR3 protein: CASTRDGFSYEQYF

clone size: .
J gene: TRBJ2-5
D gene: TRBD1
V gene: TRBV2
CDR3 length: 15
CDR3 DNA: TGTGCCAGCATCTCAGGGGGACAGGGTGGGGAGACCCAGTACTTC
CDR3 protein: CASISGGQGGETQYF

clone size: once
J gene: TRBJ2-7
D gene: TRBD1
V gene: TRBV5-1
CDR3 length: 14
CDR3 DNA: TGCGCCAGCAGCTTGGAGGACAGGGGAGCCGAGCAGTACTTC
CDR3 protein: CASSLEDRGAEQYF

clone size: .
J gene: TRBJ1-2
D gene: .
V gene: TRBV7-2
CDR3 length: 16
CDR3 DNA: TGTGCCAGCAGCTCCGGGGGGGTGACCACGGGCTATGGCTACACCTTC
CDR3 protein: CASSSGGVTTGYGYTF

clone size: medium-sized
J gene: TRBJ2-7
D gene: .
V gene: TRBV6-5
CDR3 length: 16
CDR3 DNA: TGTGCCAGCAGTTACTCGGTTCGAGGGGGACGATTCGAGCAGTACTTC
CDR3 protein: CASSYSVRGGRFEQYF

clone size: .
J gene: TRBJ1-2
D gene: .
V gene: TRBV30
CDR3 length: 15
CDR3 DNA: TGTGCCTGGAGTGGCCGGGACGGTAGTAACTATGGCTACACCTTC
CDR3 protein: CAWSGRDGSNYGYTF

clone size: few
J gene: TRBJ1-1
D gene: TRBD1
V gene: TRBV5-1
CDR3 length: 14
CDR3 DNA: TGCGCCAGCAGCTTAGGACAGGGCGTCACTGAAGCTTTCTTT
CDR3 protein: CASSLGQGVTEAFF

clone size: few
J gene: TRBJ1-5
D gene: .
V gene: TRBV6-4
CDR3 length: 13
CDR3 DNA: TGTGCCAGCAGTTTTGATAGCAATCAGCCCCAGCATTTT
CDR3 protein: CASSFDSNQPQHF

clone size: .
J gene: TRBJ1-5
D gene: .
V gene: TRBV4-1
CDR3 length: 15
CDR3 DNA: TGCGCCAGCAGCAGAGGACGGTTAGGCAATCAGCCCCAGCATTTT
CDR3 protein: CASSRGRLGNQPQHF

clone size: .
J gene: TRBJ2-2
D gene: .
V gene: TRBV7-2
CDR3 length: 16
CDR3 DNA: TGTGCCACTACACCAGGGGGGAGGGCCTACTACGGGGAGCTGTTTTTT
CDR3 protein: CATTPGGRAYYGELFF

clone size: .
J gene: TRBJ2-7
D gene: .
V gene: TRBV28
CDR3 length: 16
CDR3 DNA: TGTGCCAGCAGGCTTCACAACAGGCATTACTCCTACGAGCAGTACTTC
CDR3 protein: CASRLHNRHYSYEQYF

clone size: .
J gene: TRBJ2-2
D gene: TRBD2
V gene: TRBV18
CDR3 length: 16
CDR3 DNA: TGTGCCAGCTCACCACCGGTACTAGCGGTCACCGGGGAGCTGTTTTTT
CDR3 protein: CASSPPVLAVTGELFF

clone size: .
J gene: TRBJ2-3
D gene: TRBD2
V gene: TRBV28
CDR3 length: 12
CDR3 DNA: TGTGCCAGCAGTTTTCAGCGGGGTCCCGGGTATTTT
CDR3 protein: CASSFQRGPGYF